Shown below are 11 T cell receptor beta chains from a single sample sequenced in a study of radiotherapy plus CTLA-4 blockade in lung cancer. TCRdb's table, derived via immunoSEQ multiplex PCR, lists solely in-frame clones and lacks some. Found here are 40,000 to 45,000 clones, under 80% of them singletons; the top ten hold approximately 9.9%. Specimen: peripheral blood, collected from a patient treated with radiotherapy plus ipilimumab. The receptors were sampled from a human donor with non-small cell lung cancer who had stable disease on radiotherapy plus ipilimumab.

This clone was seen only once. The CDR3 reads CASSTPGSNSPLHF. CDR3 DNA sequence: TGTGCCAGCAGCACTCCGGGGAGCAATTCACCCCTCCACTTT. The V and J genes are TRBV5-4 and TRBJ1-6, with unresolved D. Germline assignment: CDR1 SGHNT and CDR2 YYREEE (reference sequence). This CDR3 is built from 14 residues. V was pared by 4 bases and J by 7 bases, with 12 bases between.

This clone showed up just once. The rearrangement uses TRBV9 and TRBJ1-2, with TRBD1 as a possible D gene (5 bases). This CDR3 is built from 16 residues. Germline V lookup: CDR1 SGDLS, CDR2 YYNGEE. V lost 3 bases and J 7 bases, leaving 22 bases between the germline ends. The CDR3, as DNA: TGTGCCAGCAGCGCTCCTCGTGCGGGGGATCGGAGTGGCTACACCTTC. It translates to CASSAPRAGDRSGYTF.

The CDR3 DNA reads TGCGCCAGCAGTGAGCGGATCCTCAGGAGGAACTATGGCTACACCTTC. Translating it yields CASSERILRRNYGYTF. The chain joins TRBV10-2 to TRBJ1-2; D gene ambiguous. There are 16 residues in the CDR3. Germline V gene sequence: CDR1 WSHSY, CDR2 SAAADI. Trimming took off 2 bases at V and 2 bases at J, with 15 bases between the two ends.

The CDR3 loop reads CASSDAYEQYF. As DNA, the CDR3 is TGTGCCAGCAGTGATGCCTACGAGCAGTACTTC. The J gene is TRBJ2-5, the V gene TRBV6-1, with D unclear. The DNA matches TRBJ2-7 better at its end, which makes the J call doubtful. The CDR3 spans 11 residues. Germline CDR1 is MNHNS and CDR2 is SASEGT.

The chain combines TRBV15 with TRBJ1-4; tentative D call: TRBD1 (5 bases). Germline lookup yields CDR1 LNHNV and CDR2 YYDKDF (reference sequence). The CDR3 is 12 residues long. The V gene lost 4 bases and the J gene lost 7 bases, with 7 bases spanning the gap. CDR3 bases: TGTGCCACCAGCAATAGGGGTGAAAAACTGTTTTTT. Protein: CATSNRGEKLFF. Full variable domain (missing parts from reference TRBV15 and TRBJ1-4): DAMVIQNPRYQVTQFGKPVTLSCSQTLNHNVMYWYQQKSSQAPKLLFHYYDKDFNNEADTPDNFQSRRPNTSFCFLDIRSPGLGDTAMYLCATSNRGEKLFFGSGTQLSVL.

The V call is TRBV10-3, the J call TRBJ1-5, with no clear D. The germline gives CDR1 ENHRY, CDR2 SYGVKD. The germline V and J ends were trimmed by 3 bases and 4 bases, with 10 bases remaining between them. The CDR3 consists of 14 residues. CDR3 nucleotide sequence: TGTGCCATCAGTGAACGCCTGCAGAATCAGCCCCAGCATTTT. This codes for CAISERLQNQPQHF.

This clone came up many times. The rearrangement uses TRBV5-1 and TRBJ2-7; perhaps TRBD2 as D (6 bases). The V and J ends lost 0 bases and 0 bases respectively, with 22 bases between them. This CDR3 has 19 residues. Germline CDR1 SGHRS, CDR2 YFSETQ. In nucleotides, the CDR3 is TGCGCCAGCAGCTTGGCCGAGCGGGTTGGCGCCTCGAGCTCCTACGAGCAGTACTTC. Protein: CASSLAERVGASSSYEQYF.

The rearrangement joins TRBV2 to TRBJ1-5, with D hard to call. The V gene's germline CDR1 is SNHLY and CDR2 FYNNEI. The CDR3 runs 19 residues. Trimming shortened V by 4 bases and J by 6 bases, and 28 bases separated the two germline ends. The CDR3 nucleotides are TGTGCCAGCAGTGCTCGAGAGGGCGGCCCGGCGAAGCGCGCTCAGCCCCAGCATTTT. This codes for CASSAREGGPAKRAQPQHF.

This chain links TRBV30 with TRBJ1-5; D unresolved. The CDR3 is 13 amino acids. The germline CDR1 and CDR2 sequences are GTSNPN and SVGIG (reference sequence). V was pared by 3 bases and J by 11 bases, with 17 bases between. CDR3 sequence: CAWSHRRGAAQHF. DNA for the CDR3: TGTGCCTGGAGCCACCGTCGTGGAGCGGCCCAGCATTTT.

The chain joins TRBV11-3 to TRBJ2-7, with a possible D match to TRBD1 (6 bases). The germline V gene encodes CDR1 SGHNT and CDR2 YENEEA. This CDR3 spans 16 amino acids. V was cut by 0 bases and J by 3 bases, with 15 bases left in between. The CDR3 nucleotides are TGTGCCAGCAGCTTAGATACGAGACAGGCGATCTACGAGCAGTACTTC. The encoded protein is CASSLDTRQAIYEQYF.

V is TRBV5-4 and J is TRBJ2-2; TRBD1 is a possible D gene (5 bases). Trimming removed 3 bases from V and 2 bases from J, with 11 bases in between. Germline V gene lookup returns CDR1 SGHNT and CDR2 YYREEE (reference sequence). This CDR3 contains 15 residues. The CDR3 region has the DNA TGTGCCAGCAGCTCCCCAGGGCTTAACACCGGGGAGCTGTTTTTT. Its protein product is CASSSPGLNTGELFF. Full variable domain (rest looked up from reference TRBV5-4 and TRBJ2-2): ETGVTQSPTHLIKTRGQQVTLRCSSQSGHNTVSWYQQALGQGPQFIFQYYREEENGRGNFPPRFSGLQFPNYSSELNVNALELDDSALYLCASSSPGLNTGELFFGEGSRLTVL.